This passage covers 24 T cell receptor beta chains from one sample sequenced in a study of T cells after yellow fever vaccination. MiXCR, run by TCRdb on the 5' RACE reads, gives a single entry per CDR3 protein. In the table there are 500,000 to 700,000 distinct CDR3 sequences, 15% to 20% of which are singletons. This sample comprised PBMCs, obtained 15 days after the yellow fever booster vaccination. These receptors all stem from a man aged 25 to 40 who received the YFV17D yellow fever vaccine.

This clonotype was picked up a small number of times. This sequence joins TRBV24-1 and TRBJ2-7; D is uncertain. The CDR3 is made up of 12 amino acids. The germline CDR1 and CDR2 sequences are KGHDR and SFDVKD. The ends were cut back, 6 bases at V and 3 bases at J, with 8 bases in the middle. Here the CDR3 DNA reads TGTGCCACCAGTTGTCTTTTCTACGAGCAGTACTTC. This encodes CATSCLFYEQYF.

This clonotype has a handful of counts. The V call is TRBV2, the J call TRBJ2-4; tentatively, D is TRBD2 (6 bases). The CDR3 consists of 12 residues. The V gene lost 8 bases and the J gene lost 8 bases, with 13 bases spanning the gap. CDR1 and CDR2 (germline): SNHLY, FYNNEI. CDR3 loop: CASFGRRDIQYF. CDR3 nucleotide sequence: TGTGCCAGCTTTGGCAGGAGGGACATTCAGTACTTC.

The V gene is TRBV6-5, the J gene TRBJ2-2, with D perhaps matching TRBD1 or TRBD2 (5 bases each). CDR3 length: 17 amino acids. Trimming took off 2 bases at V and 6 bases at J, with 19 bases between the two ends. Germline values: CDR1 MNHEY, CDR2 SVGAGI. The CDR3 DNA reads TGTGCCAGCAGTTACGGGGCGGGCCTCCTGAGGGCCGGGGAGCTGTTTTTT. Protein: CASSYGAGLLRAGELFF.

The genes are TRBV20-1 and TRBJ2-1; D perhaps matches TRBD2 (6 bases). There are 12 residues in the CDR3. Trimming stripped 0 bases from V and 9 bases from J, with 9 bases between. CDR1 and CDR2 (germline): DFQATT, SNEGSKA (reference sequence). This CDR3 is CSARDSSAEQFF. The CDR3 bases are TGCAGTGCTAGAGATTCTAGCGCTGAGCAGTTCTTC.

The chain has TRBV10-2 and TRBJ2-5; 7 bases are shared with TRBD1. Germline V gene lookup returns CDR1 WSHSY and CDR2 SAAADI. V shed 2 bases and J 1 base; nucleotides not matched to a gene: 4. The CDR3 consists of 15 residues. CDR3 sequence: CASSEEGTAQETQYF. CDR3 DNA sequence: TGCGCCAGCAGTGAGGAGGGGACAGCCCAAGAGACCCAGTACTTC.

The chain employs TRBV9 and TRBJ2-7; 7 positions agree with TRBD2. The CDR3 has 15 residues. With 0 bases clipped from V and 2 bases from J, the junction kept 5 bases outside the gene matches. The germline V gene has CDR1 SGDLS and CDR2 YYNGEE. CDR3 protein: CASSVGDYNPYEQYF. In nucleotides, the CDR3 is TGTGCCAGCAGCGTAGGGGACTATAACCCCTACGAGCAGTACTTC.

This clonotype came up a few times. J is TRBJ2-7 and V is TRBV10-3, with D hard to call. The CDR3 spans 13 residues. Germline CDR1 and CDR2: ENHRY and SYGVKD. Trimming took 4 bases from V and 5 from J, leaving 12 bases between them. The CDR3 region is CAISGINSHEQYF. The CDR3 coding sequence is TGTGCCATCAGTGGAATTAACAGCCACGAGCAGTACTTC.

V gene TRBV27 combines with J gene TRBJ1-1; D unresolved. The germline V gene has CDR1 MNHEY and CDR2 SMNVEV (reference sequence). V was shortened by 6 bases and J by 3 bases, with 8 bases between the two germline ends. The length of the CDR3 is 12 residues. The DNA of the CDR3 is TGTGCCAGCAGGAGGCCGGACACTGAAGCTTTCTTT. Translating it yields CASRRPDTEAFF.

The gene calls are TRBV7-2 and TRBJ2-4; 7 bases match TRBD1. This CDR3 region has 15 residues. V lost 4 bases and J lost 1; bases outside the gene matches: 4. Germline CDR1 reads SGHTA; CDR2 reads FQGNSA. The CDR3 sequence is CASSSVTGAKNIQYF. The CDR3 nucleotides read TGTGCCAGCAGCTCGGTGACAGGGGCCAAAAACATTCAGTACTTC.

The DNA for the CDR3 is TGCAGCGGAGAAAACTGGAGGTGGGGAGGCCCCGAAGGGGCGCAGTATTTT. It specifies CSGENWRWGGPEGAQYF. This sequence joins TRBV29-1 and TRBJ2-3; D possibly corresponds to TRBD2 (6 bases). The CDR3 runs 17 residues. The germline V gene has CDR1 SQVTM and CDR2 ANQGSEA. V was clipped by 7 bases and J by 10 bases, with 33 bases between them.

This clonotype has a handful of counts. DNA of the CDR3: TGTGCCAGCAGTTCCTGGTCCACTGGGGCCAACGTCCTGACTTTC. This encodes CASSSWSTGANVLTF. The chain is built from TRBV12-3 or TRBV12-4 and TRBJ2-6; D not certain. V was clipped by 4 bases and J by 2 bases, with 9 bases between them. The CDR3 runs 15 residues.

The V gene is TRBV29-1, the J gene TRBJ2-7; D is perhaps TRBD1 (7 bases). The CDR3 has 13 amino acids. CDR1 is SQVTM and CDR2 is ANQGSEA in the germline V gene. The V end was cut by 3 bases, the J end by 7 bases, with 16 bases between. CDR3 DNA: TGCAGCGTTGAGGTGGAGGGGGCAGGGGAGCAGTACTTC. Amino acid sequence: CSVEVEGAGEQYF.

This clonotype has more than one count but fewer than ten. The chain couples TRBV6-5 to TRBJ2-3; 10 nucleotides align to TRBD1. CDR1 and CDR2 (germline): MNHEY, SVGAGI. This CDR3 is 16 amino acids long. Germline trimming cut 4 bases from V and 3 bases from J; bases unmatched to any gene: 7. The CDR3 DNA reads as TGTGCCAGCAGTTTCAACCGGGACAGGGGAACAGATACGCAGTATTTT. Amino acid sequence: CASSFNRDRGTDTQYF.

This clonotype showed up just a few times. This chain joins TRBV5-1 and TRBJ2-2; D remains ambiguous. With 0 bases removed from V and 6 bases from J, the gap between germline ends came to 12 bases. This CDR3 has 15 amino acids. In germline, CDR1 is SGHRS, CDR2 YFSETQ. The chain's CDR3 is CASSLAARRAGELFF. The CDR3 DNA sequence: TGCGCCAGCAGCTTGGCCGCGAGACGGGCCGGGGAGCTGTTTTTT.

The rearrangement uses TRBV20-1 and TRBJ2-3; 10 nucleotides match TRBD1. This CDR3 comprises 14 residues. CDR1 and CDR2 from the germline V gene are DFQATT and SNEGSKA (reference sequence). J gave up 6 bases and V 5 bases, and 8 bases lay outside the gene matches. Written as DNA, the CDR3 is TGCAGTGCTGATGGACAGGGGGAGAAGGATACGCAGTATTTT. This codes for CSADGQGEKDTQYF.

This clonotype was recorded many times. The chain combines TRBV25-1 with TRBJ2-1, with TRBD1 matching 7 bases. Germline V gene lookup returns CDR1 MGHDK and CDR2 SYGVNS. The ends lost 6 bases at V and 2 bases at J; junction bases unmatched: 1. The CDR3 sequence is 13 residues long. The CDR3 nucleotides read TGTGCCAGCAGGCAGGGGGCCTACAATGAGCAGTTCTTC. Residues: CASRQGAYNEQFF.

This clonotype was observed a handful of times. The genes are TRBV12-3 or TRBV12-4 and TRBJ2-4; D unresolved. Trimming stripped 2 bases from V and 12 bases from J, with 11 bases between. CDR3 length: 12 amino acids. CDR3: CASSLSNGPQYF. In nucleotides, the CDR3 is TGTGCCAGCAGTTTATCCAACGGTCCTCAGTACTTC.

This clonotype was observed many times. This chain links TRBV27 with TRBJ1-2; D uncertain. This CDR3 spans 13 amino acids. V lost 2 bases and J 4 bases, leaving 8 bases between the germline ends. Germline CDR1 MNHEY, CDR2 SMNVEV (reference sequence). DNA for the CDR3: TGTGCCAGCAGTTTAGCGGGGAGCTATGGCTACACCTTC. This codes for CASSLAGSYGYTF.

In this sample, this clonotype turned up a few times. CDR3 in DNA: TGTGCCAGCAGCCAAGAGGGTAGCGGGAGCTCCTACGAGCAGTACTTC. It specifies CASSQEGSGSSYEQYF. The chain combines TRBV4-2 with TRBJ2-7; 9 bases match TRBD2. The germline CDR1 and CDR2 sequences are LGHNA and YNFKEQ. This CDR3 is 16 amino acids long. Trimming cost V 0 bases and J 0 bases; bases outside gene matches: 3.

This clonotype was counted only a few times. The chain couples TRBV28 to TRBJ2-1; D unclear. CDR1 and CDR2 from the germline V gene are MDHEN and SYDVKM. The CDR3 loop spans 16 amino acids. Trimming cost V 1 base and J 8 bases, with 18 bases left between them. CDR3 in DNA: TGTGCCAGCAGTTTATCTTCGGTTTTTGAACACGATGAGCAGTTCTTC. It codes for CASSLSSVFEHDEQFF.

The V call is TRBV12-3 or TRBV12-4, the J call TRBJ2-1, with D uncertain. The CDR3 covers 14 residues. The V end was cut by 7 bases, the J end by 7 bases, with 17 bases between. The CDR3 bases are TGTGCCAGCAACCTAAGTCCGGGTCGGAATGAGCAGTTCTTC. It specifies CASNLSPGRNEQFF.

The CDR3 DNA reads as TGTGCCAGCAGTGAATATCGACAGGGTTTTCGAGTTAATGAGCAGTTCTTC. Protein product: CASSEYRQGFRVNEQFF. V gene TRBV25-1 combines with J gene TRBJ2-1; 7 bases are shared with TRBD1. From germline, CDR1 is MGHDK and CDR2 SYGVNS. The ends lost 0 bases at V and 7 bases at J; junction bases unmatched: 12. This CDR3 is 17 amino acids long.

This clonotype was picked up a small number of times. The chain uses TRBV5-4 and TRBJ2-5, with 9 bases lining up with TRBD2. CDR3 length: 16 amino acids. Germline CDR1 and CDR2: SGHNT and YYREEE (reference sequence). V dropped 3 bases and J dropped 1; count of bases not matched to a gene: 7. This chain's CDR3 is CASSSGAGGSQETQYF. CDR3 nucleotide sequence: TGTGCCAGCAGCTCTGGAGCGGGAGGTTCCCAAGAGACCCAGTACTTC.

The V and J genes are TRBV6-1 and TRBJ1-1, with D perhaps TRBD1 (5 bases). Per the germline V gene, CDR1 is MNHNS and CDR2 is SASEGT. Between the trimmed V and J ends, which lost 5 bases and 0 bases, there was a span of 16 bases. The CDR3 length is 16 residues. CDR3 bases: TGTGCCAGCAGTAAACGAAACAGGTTTATGAACACTGAAGCTTTCTTT. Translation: CASSKRNRFMNTEAFF.